Below, 27 T cell receptor beta chains from the same sample are listed, as sequenced in a study of Ad26.COV2.S vaccination and SARS-CoV-2 variants. This sample's treatment: roughly 20 received Ad26.COV2.S at low or high dose, single or two shots; roughly five received placebo; per-sample allocation not given. Following the first vaccine or placebo injection, samples were taken on day 63. Using immunoSEQ multiplex PCR, the repertoire was profiled, and TCRdb retains in-frame clones only, with some absent. The table lists around 450,000 clones, roughly 89% of them singletons. The sequencing here drew on peripheral blood, taken in a trial of Ad26.COV2.S vaccine versus placebo. These TCRs come from a person aged 18-65 years who received the Ad26.COV2.S COVID-19 vaccine or a placebo.

V and J are TRBV4-3 and TRBJ2-3; 10 positions match TRBD2. Germline CDR1 LGHNA, CDR2 YSLEER. This CDR3 contains 15 residues. Trimming removed 4 bases from V and 1 base from J; junction bases left unmatched: 2. CDR3 DNA: TGCGCCAGCAGCCCGCTAGCGGGAGGCACAGATACGCAGTATTTT. Translating gives CASSPLAGGTDTQYF.

The rearrangement links TRBV6-2 or TRBV6-3 to TRBJ2-1; 7 bases line up with TRBD1. V lost 0 bases, J lost 8 bases, and 13 bases stayed unmatched. CDR1 and CDR2 from the germline V gene are MNHEY and SVGEGT. CDR3 size: 17 residues. DNA of the CDR3: TGTGCCAGCAGTTACTCCTCAGAGGCAGGGGGAATCGATGAGCAGTTCTTC. Its protein product is CASSYSSEAGGIDEQFF.

The CDR3 is CASSLAGGPIYGYTF. CDR3 DNA sequence: TGTGCCAGCAGCTTGGCCGGAGGTCCTATCTATGGCTACACCTTC. V and J are TRBV5-8 and TRBJ1-2; D is unclear. There are 15 residues in the CDR3. CDR1 and CDR2 (germline): SGHTS, YDEGEE. Trimming stripped 0 bases from V and 4 bases from J, with 13 bases between.

This clone was seen more than once but under ten times. The V and J genes are TRBV7-9 and TRBJ1-5; TRBD1 agrees at 10 bases. V shed 5 bases and J 1 base; nucleotides not matched to a gene: 2. CDR1 is SEHNR, CDR2 FQNEAQ, per germline (reference sequence). The CDR3 consists of 15 residues. CDR3 sequence reads: CASSRTGGSNQPQHF. As DNA, the CDR3 is TGTGCCAGCAGCAGGACAGGGGGAAGCAATCAGCCCCAGCATTTT.

The chain is built from TRBV6-2 or TRBV6-3 and TRBJ1-2, with unresolved D. The germline CDR1 and CDR2 sequences are MNHEY and SVGEGT. The CDR3 contains 12 residues. The germline V and J ends were trimmed by 6 bases and 5 bases, with 10 bases remaining between them. CDR3 coding DNA: TGTGCCAGCAGCCTCCGTACGTATGGCTACACCTTC. Amino acids: CASSLRTYGYTF.

This clone has only a few counts. The chain carries TRBV10-3 and TRBJ2-7, with 9 nucleotides matching TRBD1. The CDR3 is 14 residues long. V lost 5 bases to trimming and J lost 7 bases; unmatched junction nucleotides: 9. Germline V gene data show CDR1 as ENHRY and CDR2 as SYGVKD. The CDR3 protein is CAISRGTGNVEQYF. CDR3 DNA sequence: TGTGCCATCAGTAGAGGGACAGGGAACGTGGAGCAGTACTTC.

V and J are TRBV13 and TRBJ2-1; D is unclear. The V gene's germline CDR1 is PRHDT and CDR2 FYEKMQ (reference sequence). The CDR3 extends over 12 amino acids. Trimming left V 7 bases short and J 4 bases short, with 8 bases between. The CDR3, as DNA: TGTGCCAGCACGCGAACGTACAATGAGCAGTTCTTC. It is translated as CASTRTYNEQFF.

The rearrangement uses TRBV7-9 and TRBJ2-3; 10 bases align to TRBD1. CDR1 and CDR2 (germline): SEHNR, FQNEAQ (reference sequence). V was pared by 5 bases and J by 4 bases, with 3 bases of the junction left unmatched. CDR3 length: 14 amino acids. In nucleotides, the CDR3 is TGTGCCAGCAGCAGGACAGGGGGACCAGATACGCAGTATTTT. Protein product: CASSRTGGPDTQYF.

V gene TRBV27 combines with J gene TRBJ1-3; no reliable D call. CDR3 size: 14 residues. Germline V lookup: CDR1 MNHEY, CDR2 SMNVEV (reference sequence). V lost 2 bases and J lost 0, with 5 bases in between. CDR3 loop: CASSLTYSGNTIYF. The CDR3 DNA sequence: TGTGCCAGCAGTTTAACCTACTCTGGAAACACCATATATTTT.

The chain joins TRBV6-6 to TRBJ1-1, with 10 bases that match TRBD1. The length of the CDR3 is 18 residues. Unmatched junction bases numbered 14, after V lost 5 bases and J lost 2 bases. Germline V gives CDR1 MNHNY, CDR2 SVGAGI (reference sequence). The CDR3 nucleotides read TGTGCCAGCAGTCGCTGGACAGGGGGTCTTATTGGAAACACTGAAGCTTTCTTT. It codes for CASSRWTGGLIGNTEAFF.

Only a few counts were recorded for this clone. V and J are TRBV5-6 and TRBJ1-2; D ambiguous. V was trimmed by 0 bases and J by 3 bases, leaving 9 bases between them. Per germline, CDR1 SGHDT and CDR2 YYEEEE. This CDR3 has 14 amino acids. In nucleotides, the CDR3 is TGTGCCAGCAGCTTGGTCAGGCCCTACTATGGCTACACCTTC. It is translated as CASSLVRPYYGYTF.

As regards this clone: A read error may account for a junction end that differs from germline. This sequence joins TRBV7-2 and TRBJ2-3; 11 positions match TRBD2. The germline V gene has CDR1 SGHTA and CDR2 FQGNSA. This CDR3 is 15 amino acids long. CDR3 in DNA: TGTGCCAGCAGCCTAGCGGGGGGCCCAGGGGATACGCAGTATTTT. This encodes CASSLAGGPGDTQYF.

V and J are TRBV7-6 and TRBJ1-2, with D possibly TRBD1 on 5 matching bases. V lost 1 base and J lost 3, with 9 bases in between. The CDR3 sequence is 14 residues long. Germline V gene lookup returns CDR1 SGHVS and CDR2 FNYEAQ. The CDR3 bases are TGTGCCAGCAGCTTAGGGATGGGGGACTATGGCTACACCTTC. Translating gives CASSLGMGDYGYTF.

V gene TRBV7-6 combines with J gene TRBJ2-3, with D maybe TRBD2 (7 bases). CDR1 is SGHVS and CDR2 is FNYEAQ in the germline V gene. The CDR3 consists of 13 residues. The V and J ends lost 11 bases and 2 bases respectively, with 14 bases between them. The CDR3 here is CAGGGPNTDTQYF. The CDR3 nucleotides read TGTGCCGGCGGGGGCCCTAACACAGATACGCAGTATTTT.

This chain links TRBV5-1 with TRBJ1-1; D call uncertain. This CDR3 region has 16 residues. The germline V gene has CDR1 SGHRS and CDR2 YFSETQ. The V end was cut by 0 bases, the J end by 2 bases, with 14 bases between. CDR3 DNA sequence: TGCGCCAGCAGCTTGGAGGCTCCGCCACTAAACACTGAAGCTTTCTTT. Translation gives CASSLEAPPLNTEAFF. Full variable domain (missing parts from reference TRBV5-1 and TRBJ1-1): KAGVTQTPRYLIKTRGQQVTLSCSPISGHRSVSWYQQTPGQGLQFLFEYFSETQRNKGNFPGRFSGRQFSNSRSEMNVSTLELGDSALYLCASSLEAPPLNTEAFFGQGTRLTVV.

For the CDR3, the DNA is TGCGCCAGCAGCCAAGATCTGCGGGCTATGAGCTACACCTTC. Residues: CASSQDLRAMSYTF. The chain carries TRBV4-3 and TRBJ1-2; D call uncertain. CDR1 and CDR2 (germline): LGHNA, YSLEER. Deletions cut 0 bases from V and 9 bases from J, with 14 bases between. The CDR3 extends over 14 amino acids.

V usage is TRBV12-3 or TRBV12-4 and J usage is TRBJ2-7; no clear D. V gave up 6 bases and J gave up 5 bases, with 11 bases separating them. This CDR3 contains 12 residues. The CDR3 region has the DNA TGTGCCAGCAGCCAGTCTAGGAACGAGCAGTACGTC. Amino acid sequence: CASSQSRNEQYV.

In this sample, this clone turned up once. The chain couples TRBV7-9 to TRBJ2-3, with D maybe TRBD2 (6 bases). Germline V gene sequence: CDR1 SEHNR, CDR2 FQNEAQ (reference sequence). Trimming pared 3 bases from V and 0 bases from J, leaving 10 bases between. There are 15 residues in the CDR3. CDR3 protein: CASSFYSGSTDTQYF. CDR3 nucleotide sequence: TGTGCCAGCAGCTTCTATAGCGGAAGCACAGATACGCAGTATTTT.

In its sample, this clone was seen a few times. The chain joins TRBV2 to TRBJ2-7; tentatively, D is TRBD1 (6 bases). The CDR3 spans 23 residues. The germline V and J ends were trimmed by 0 bases and 1 base, with 34 bases remaining between them. CDR1 is SNHLY and CDR2 is FYNNEI in the germline V gene. The CDR3 spells CASSEARWQGNSGSANASYEQYV. The CDR3 nucleotides are TGTGCCAGCAGTGAAGCGCGCTGGCAGGGGAATTCGGGGTCCGCTAACGCTTCCTACGAGCAGTACGTC.

The rearrangement links TRBV5-1 to TRBJ2-5; D ambiguous. The V end was cut by 0 bases, the J end by 5 bases, with 11 bases between. Germline V lookup: CDR1 SGHRS, CDR2 YFSETQ. CDR3 length: 14 amino acids. The CDR3 DNA is TGCGCCAGCAGCTTGGCCCCGGTGTTGGAGACCCAGTACTTC. As protein: CASSLAPVLETQYF.

V and J are TRBV5-1 and TRBJ2-2; D is tentatively TRBD1 or TRBD2 (5 bases each). V lost 1 base and J lost 6, with 16 bases in between. Germline lookup yields CDR1 SGHRS and CDR2 YFSETQ. The CDR3 totals 16 residues. CDR3 region: CASSLQGTQAPGELFF. The CDR3 region has the DNA TGCGCCAGCAGCTTGCAAGGGACCCAAGCCCCCGGGGAGCTGTTTTTT.

The rearrangement joins TRBV6-4 to TRBJ1-6; D not certain. V was cut by 3 bases and J by 7 bases, with 7 bases left in between. Germline V gene sequence: CDR1 MRHNA, CDR2 SNTAGT. The CDR3 contains 13 residues. The CDR3 sequence is CASSEAGNSPLHF. The CDR3 DNA is TGTGCCAGCAGTGAAGCGGGGAATTCACCCCTCCACTTT.

The chain uses TRBV6-5 and TRBJ1-2; D is perhaps TRBD1 (5 bases). Per germline, CDR1 MNHEY and CDR2 SVGAGI. This CDR3 is built from 13 residues. V lost 6 bases, J lost 8 bases, and 16 bases lay in between. CDR3 residues: CASRRGAGIGYTF. The CDR3 region has the DNA TGTGCCAGCAGGAGAGGGGCAGGGATCGGCTACACCTTC.

The CDR3 loop is CASNRLAGDNEQFF. The DNA for the CDR3 is TGTGCCAGTAACCGGCTAGCGGGAGACAATGAGCAGTTCTTC. The V gene is TRBV19, the J gene TRBJ2-1; TRBD2 agrees at 10 bases. Losses at the gene ends were 7 bases for V and 5 bases for J; bases not matched to a gene: 5. This CDR3 has 14 residues. CDR1 is LNHDA, CDR2 SQIVND, per germline (reference sequence). The variable domain in full, with the rest retrieved from reference TRBV19 and TRBJ2-1, is DGGITQSPKYLFRKEGQNVTLSCEQNLNHDAMYWYRQDPGQGLRLIYYSQIVNDFQKGDIAEGYSVSREKKESFPLTVTSAQKNPTAFYLCASNRLAGDNEQFFGPGTRLTVL.

V usage is TRBV5-4 and J usage is TRBJ2-3; 9 bases fit TRBD2. Germline CDR1 and CDR2: SGHNT and YYREEE (reference sequence). The CDR3 is 16 amino acids. J lost 5 bases, V lost 4 bases, and 11 bases had no gene match. The CDR3 reads CASSPVAGVVGDTQYF. CDR3 in DNA: TGTGCCAGCAGCCCCGTAGCGGGAGTGGTAGGAGATACGCAGTATTTT.

The chain links TRBV5-6 to TRBJ1-1, with D hard to call. The germline V gene encodes CDR1 SGHDT and CDR2 YYEEEE. The CDR3 consists of 16 residues. The V and J ends lost 2 bases and 3 bases respectively, with 17 bases between them. Written as DNA, the CDR3 is TGTGCCAGCAGCTTTATCGGCGGACTGGTGGACACTGAAGCTTTCTTT. The encoded protein is CASSFIGGLVDTEAFF.

This clone was detected once. The chain recombines TRBV5-4 with TRBJ2-5; tentatively, D is TRBD1 (5 bases). From germline, CDR1 is SGHNT and CDR2 YYREEE (reference sequence). CDR3 length: 13 residues. V shed 4 bases and J shed 0 bases, with 7 bases lying between them. CDR3 coding DNA: TGTGCCAGCAGCGACAGAAACCAAGAGACCCAGTACTTC. It encodes CASSDRNQETQYF.